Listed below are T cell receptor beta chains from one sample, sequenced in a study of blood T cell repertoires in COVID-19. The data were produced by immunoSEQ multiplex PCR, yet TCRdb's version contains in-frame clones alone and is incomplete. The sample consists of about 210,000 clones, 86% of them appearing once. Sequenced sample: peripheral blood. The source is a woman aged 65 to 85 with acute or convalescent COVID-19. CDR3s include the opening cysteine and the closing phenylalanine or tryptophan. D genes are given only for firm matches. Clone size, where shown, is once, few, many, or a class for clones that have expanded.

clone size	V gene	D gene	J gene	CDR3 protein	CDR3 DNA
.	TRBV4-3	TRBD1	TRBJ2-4	CASSQDLLGTGGNIQYF	TGCGCCAGCAGCCAAGACCTTCTAGGGACAGGGGGAAACATTCAGTACTTC
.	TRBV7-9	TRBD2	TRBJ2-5	CASSSRTSLHTETQYF	TGTGCCAGCAGCTCGAGGACTAGCCTCCACACGGAGACCCAGTACTTC
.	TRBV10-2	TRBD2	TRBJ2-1	CASSVSSGGANEQFF	TGCGCCAGCAGTGTTTCCAGCGGGGGGGCGAATGAGCAGTTCTTC
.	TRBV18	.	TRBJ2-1	CASSPVTHNEQFF	TGTGCCAGCTCACCCGTAACTCACAATGAGCAGTTCTTC
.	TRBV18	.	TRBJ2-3	CASSPGAVDTQYF	TGTGCCAGCTCACCGGGGGCGGTAGATACGCAGTATTTT
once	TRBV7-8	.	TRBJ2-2	CASGGTLTGELFF	TGTGCCAGCGGCGGGACCCTCACCGGGGAGCTGTTTTTT
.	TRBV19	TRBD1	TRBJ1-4	CASSPLQGRVEKLFF	TGTGCCAGTAGTCCCCTACAGGGGCGGGTTGAAAAACTGTTTTTT
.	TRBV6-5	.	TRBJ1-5	CASSYKRHDNQPQHF	TGTGCCAGCAGTTACAAGAGACACGACAATCAGCCCCAGCATTTT
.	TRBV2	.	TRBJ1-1	CASSLAGNTEAFF	TGTGCCAGCAGTCTCGCGGGGAACACTGAAGCTTTCTTT
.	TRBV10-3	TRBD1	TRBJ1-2	CAINKLQGENYGYTF	TGTGCCATCAATAAGTTGCAGGGGGAGAACTATGGCTACACCTTC
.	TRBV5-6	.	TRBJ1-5	CASSLSTSPRKPQHF	TGTGCCAGCAGCTTGAGTACATCTCCGAGGAAGCCCCAGCATTTT
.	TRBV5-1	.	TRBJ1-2	CASSLDHSRNYGYTF	TGCGCCAGCAGCTTGGATCACTCCCGCAACTATGGCTACACCTTC
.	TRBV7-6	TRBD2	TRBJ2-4	CASSSGLAVNIQYF	TGTGCCAGCAGCTCGGGACTAGCGGTTAACATTCAGTACTTC
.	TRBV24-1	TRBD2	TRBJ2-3	CATQGASGILDTQYF	TGTGCCACCCAGGGTGCTAGCGGGATTTTAGATACGCAGTATTTT
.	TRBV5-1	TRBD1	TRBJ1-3	CASSPGQIGNTIYF	TGCGCCAGCAGCCCGGGACAGATTGGAAACACCATATATTTT
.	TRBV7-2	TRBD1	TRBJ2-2	CASSLGVVGQGSSGELFF	TGTGCCAGCAGCTTAGGTGTCGTAGGACAGGGTTCCTCCGGGGAGCTGTTTTTT
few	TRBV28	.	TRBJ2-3	CASSLTGGVPTDTQYF	TGTGCCAGCAGTTTAACAGGGGGGGTGCCCACAGATACGCAGTATTTT
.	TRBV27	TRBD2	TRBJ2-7	CASSSSGIAYEQYF	TGTGCCAGTAGTTCTAGCGGGATTGCTTACGAGCAGTACTTC
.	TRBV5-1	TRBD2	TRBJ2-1	CASSPVGTSGGEQFF	TGCGCCAGCAGCCCTGTCGGGACTAGCGGCGGTGAGCAGTTCTTC
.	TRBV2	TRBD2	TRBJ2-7	CASRGTSGRVSEGYF	TGTGCCAGCAGAGGGACTAGCGGGAGGGTGAGCGAGGGGTACTTC
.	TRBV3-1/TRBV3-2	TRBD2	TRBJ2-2	CASSPPGLAGTGELFF	TGTGCCAGCAGCCCCCCGGGACTAGCAGGCACCGGGGAGCTGTTTTTT
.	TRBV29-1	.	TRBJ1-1	CSVEVGSDTEAFF	TGCAGCGTTGAGGTTGGGAGTGACACTGAAGCTTTCTTT
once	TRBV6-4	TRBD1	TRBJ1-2	CASSVGTEGYGYTF	TGTGCCAGCAGCGTGGGGACAGAAGGGTATGGCTACACCTTC
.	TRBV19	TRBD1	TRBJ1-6	CATKGQGSSPLHF	TGTGCCACTAAGGGACAGGGCAGTTCACCCCTCCACTTT
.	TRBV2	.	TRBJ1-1	CASSELQGQYTEAFF	TGTGCCAGCAGTGAACTTCAGGGGCAATACACTGAAGCTTTCTTT
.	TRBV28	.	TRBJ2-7	CASSQIGTGPSYEQYF	TGTGCCAGCAGCCAGATTGGGACTGGCCCGTCCTACGAGCAGTACTTC
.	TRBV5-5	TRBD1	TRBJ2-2	CASSLVRDRNTGELFF	TGTGCCAGCAGCTTGGTCCGGGACAGGAACACCGGGGAGCTGTTTTTT
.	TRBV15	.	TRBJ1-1	CATSRDEGGTEAFF	TGTGCCACCAGCAGAGACGAGGGCGGAACTGAAGCTTTCTTT
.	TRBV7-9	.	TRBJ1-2	CASSREGVGGYTF	TGTGCCAGCAGTCGTGAGGGGGTGGGCGGCTACACCTTC
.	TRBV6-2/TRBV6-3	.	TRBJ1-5	CASSPDSKNQPQHF	TGTGCCAGCAGTCCCGACAGTAAAAATCAGCCCCAGCATTTT
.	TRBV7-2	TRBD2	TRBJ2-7	CASSLAGGSSYEQYF	TGTGCCAGCAGCTTAGCGGGAGGGAGCTCCTACGAGCAGTACTTC
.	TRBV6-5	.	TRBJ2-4	CASRRIQATGDIQYF	TGTGCCAGCAGACGGATCCAAGCCACGGGGGACATTCAGTACTTC
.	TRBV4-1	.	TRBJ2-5	CASSLSPSQETQYF	TGCGCCAGCAGCCTCTCCCCCAGTCAAGAGACCCAGTACTTC
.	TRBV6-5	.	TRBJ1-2	CASSYNPEPHYGYTF	TGTGCCAGCAGTTACAATCCCGAGCCCCACTATGGCTACACCTTC
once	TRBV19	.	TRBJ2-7	CASSMQGFPYEQYF	TGTGCCAGTAGTATGCAGGGATTCCCCTACGAGCAGTACTTC
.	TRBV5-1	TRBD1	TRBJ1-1	CASSFLGTGDTEAFF	TGCGCCAGCAGCTTCTTAGGGACAGGAGACACTGAAGCTTTCTTT
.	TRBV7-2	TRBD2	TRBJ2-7	CASVLTSGGVYEQYF	TGTGCCAGCGTGTTAACTAGCGGGGGAGTTTACGAGCAGTACTTC
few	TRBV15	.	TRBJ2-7	CATSPRRGSSYEQYF	TGTGCCACCAGCCCCCGGAGAGGGAGCTCCTACGAGCAGTACTTC
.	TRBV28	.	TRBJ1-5	CASSPSGGASQPQHF	TGTGCCAGCAGCCCAAGTGGGGGGGCGAGTCAGCCCCAGCATTTT
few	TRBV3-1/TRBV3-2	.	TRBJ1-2	CASSQEVATGAPGYTF	TGTGCCAGCAGCCAAGAGGTCGCGACAGGAGCCCCTGGCTACACCTTC
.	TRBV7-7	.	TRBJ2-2	CASSRDTGNTGELFF	TGTGCTAGCAGCCGGGACACGGGGAACACCGGGGAGCTGTTTTTT
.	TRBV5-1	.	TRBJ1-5	CASSAGTPNQPQHF	TGCGCCAGCAGCGCCGGGACACCCAATCAGCCCCAGCATTTT